The 10 T cell receptor beta chains below were found in one sample sequenced in a study of T-cell memory formation after mild COVID-19. In TCRdb, the 5' RACE reads were re-called with MiXCR into one record per CDR3 protein. This sample has approximately 390,000 distinct CDR3 sequences, with 16% found just once. The specimen was PBMCs or a T cell subset sorted from them (not recorded which). The receptors derive from a man younger than 35 who had mild COVID-19 (a few samples of this study predate the infection). Cell type and time point are not known.

This clonotype appeared a few times. The rearrangement links TRBV20-1 to TRBJ2-5; D is unresolved. The length of the CDR3 is 11 residues. V was pared by 4 bases and J by 7 bases, with 10 bases between. The V gene's germline CDR1 is DFQATT and CDR2 SNEGSKA (reference sequence). CDR3 residues: CSATLVGTQYF. CDR3 in DNA: TGCAGTGCTACCCTAGTAGGGACCCAGTACTTC.

This clonotype was counted ten times or more. The chain is built from TRBV20-1 and TRBJ2-2, with 10 bases identical to TRBD2. Trimming at V came to 5 bases and at J to 2 bases, leaving 2 bases not matched to a gene. Germline CDR1 reads DFQATT; CDR2 reads SNEGSKA (reference sequence). CDR3 length: 14 amino acids. The CDR3: CSASSGGNTGELFF. The CDR3 nucleotides read TGCAGTGCTTCTAGCGGGGGAAACACCGGGGAGCTGTTTTTT.

This clonotype was found a few times. The rearrangement joins TRBV5-1 to TRBJ1-3; D is unclear. CDR1 and CDR2 (germline): SGHRS, YFSETQ. This CDR3 has 15 amino acids. Trimming removed 0 bases from V and 5 bases from J, with 12 bases in between. CDR3 nucleotide sequence: TGCGCCAGCAGCTTGGCGCAGGTGGGCAGAAACACCATATATTTT. This codes for CASSLAQVGRNTIYF.

This clonotype has at least ten counts. V usage is TRBV4-2 and J usage is TRBJ2-3; 11 positions agree with TRBD1. V was pared by 4 bases and J by 5 bases, with 11 bases of the junction left unmatched. Germline values: CDR1 LGHNA, CDR2 YNFKEQ. This CDR3 spans 17 amino acids. CDR3 nucleotide sequence: TGTGCCAGCAGCCCTATACAGGACAGGGGGCTGAAAGATACGCAGTATTTT. Amino acid sequence: CASSPIQDRGLKDTQYF.

This clonotype was detected many times. This sequence joins TRBV7-2 and TRBJ2-1; 7 nucleotides match TRBD2. CDR1 SGHTA and CDR2 FQGNSA come from the germline V gene. The trim removed 4 bases at V and 6 bases at J, leaving 0 bases unmatched. There are 12 residues in the CDR3. As DNA, the CDR3 is TGTGCCAGCAGCTCTAGCGGCAATGAGCAGTTCTTC. Protein: CASSSSGNEQFF.

This clonotype was observed many times. The chain's CDR3 is CASSLTSGVYNEQFF. The CDR3 DNA reads TGTGCCAGCAGCTTAACTAGCGGGGTCTACAATGAGCAGTTCTTC. The rearrangement uses TRBV5-6 and TRBJ2-1, with 10 bases lining up with TRBD2. The V and J ends lost 2 bases and 3 bases, in that order; junction bases with no gene match: 2. From germline, CDR1 is SGHDT and CDR2 YYEEEE. This CDR3 is built from 15 residues.

V usage is TRBV7-2 and J usage is TRBJ1-5, with D tentatively TRBD1 (6 bases). The CDR3 runs to 16 residues. Looked up from germline, CDR1 is SGHTA and CDR2 is FQGNSA. V was trimmed by 2 bases and J by 1 base, leaving 12 bases between them. The CDR3 loop reads CASSLFRRGSNQPQHF. The CDR3 nucleotides read TGTGCCAGCAGCTTATTTCGCAGGGGAAGCAATCAGCCCCAGCATTTT. Combining the CDR3 with reference TRBV7-2 and TRBJ1-5 gives the whole variable domain GAGVSQSPSNKVTEKGKDVELRCDPISGHTALYWYRQSLGQGLEFLIYFQGNSAPDKSGLPSDRFSAERTGGSVSTLTIQRTQQEDSAVYLCASSLFRRGSNQPQHFGDGTRLSIL.

V is TRBV24-1 and J is TRBJ1-1, with D possibly being TRBD1 (6 bases). Trimming removed 3 bases from V and 3 bases from J, with 13 bases in between. CDR3 length: 15 residues. The V gene's germline CDR1 is KGHDR and CDR2 SFDVKD. Here the CDR3 DNA reads TGTGCCACCAGTGATCCGACAGAGGGGGACACTGAAGCTTTCTTT. As protein: CATSDPTEGDTEAFF.

The V and J genes are TRBV7-9 and TRBJ2-1, with TRBD2 matching 13 bases. Germline loops: CDR1 SEHNR, CDR2 FQNEAQ (reference sequence). Trimming removed 5 bases from V and 5 bases from J; junction bases left unmatched: 3. The length of the CDR3 is 15 residues. The CDR3 DNA sequence: TGTGCCAGCAGCATAACTAGCGGGGGGGACAATGAGCAGTTCTTC. Amino acid sequence: CASSITSGGDNEQFF.

V usage is TRBV4-1 and J usage is TRBJ2-3; no reliable D call. CDR1 and CDR2 from the germline V gene are MGHRA and YSYEKL. This CDR3 is 16 amino acids long. Trimming took off 0 bases at V and 1 base at J, with 11 bases between the two ends. In DNA form, the CDR3 reads TGCGCCAGCAGCCAAGATATGTACGGGCGCACAGATACGCAGTATTTT. The encoded protein is CASSQDMYGRTDTQYF.